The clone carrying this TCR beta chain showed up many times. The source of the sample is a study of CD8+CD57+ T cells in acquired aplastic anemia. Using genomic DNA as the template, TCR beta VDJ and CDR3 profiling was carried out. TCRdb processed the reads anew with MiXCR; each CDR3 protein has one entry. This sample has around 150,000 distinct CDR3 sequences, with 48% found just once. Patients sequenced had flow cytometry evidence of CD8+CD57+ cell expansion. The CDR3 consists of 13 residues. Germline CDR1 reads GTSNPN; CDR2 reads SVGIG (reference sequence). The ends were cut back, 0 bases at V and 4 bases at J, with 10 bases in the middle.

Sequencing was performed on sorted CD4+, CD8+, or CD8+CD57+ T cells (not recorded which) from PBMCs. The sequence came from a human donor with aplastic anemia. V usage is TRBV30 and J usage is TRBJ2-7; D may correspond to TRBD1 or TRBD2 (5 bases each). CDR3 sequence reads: CAWSVLGEYEQYF. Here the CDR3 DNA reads TGTGCCTGGAGTGTATTAGGGGAGTACGAGCAGTACTTC.